This T cell receptor (beta chain) was documented in a study of cytomegalovirus exposure and HLA in healthy donors. The length of the CDR3 is 14 residues. Looked up from germline, CDR1 is SQVTM and CDR2 is ANQGSEA. V was pared by 1 base and J by 1 base, with 7 bases between. It was with 60 Vbeta and 13 Jbeta primers that the PCR ran. Some clones are missing from TCRdb's copy, which holds only in-frame ones; the method was immunoSEQ multiplex PCR. The data contain roughly 93,000 clones, about four fifths of them singletons. The gene calls are TRBV29-1 and TRBJ2-2; no definite D call. The specimen sequenced was PBMCs. The sequence was collected from a human donor in good health. CDR3 amino acids: CSVEGGLNTGELFF. Here the CDR3 DNA reads TGCAGCGTTGAAGGCGGTCTGAACACCGGGGAGCTGTTTTTT.